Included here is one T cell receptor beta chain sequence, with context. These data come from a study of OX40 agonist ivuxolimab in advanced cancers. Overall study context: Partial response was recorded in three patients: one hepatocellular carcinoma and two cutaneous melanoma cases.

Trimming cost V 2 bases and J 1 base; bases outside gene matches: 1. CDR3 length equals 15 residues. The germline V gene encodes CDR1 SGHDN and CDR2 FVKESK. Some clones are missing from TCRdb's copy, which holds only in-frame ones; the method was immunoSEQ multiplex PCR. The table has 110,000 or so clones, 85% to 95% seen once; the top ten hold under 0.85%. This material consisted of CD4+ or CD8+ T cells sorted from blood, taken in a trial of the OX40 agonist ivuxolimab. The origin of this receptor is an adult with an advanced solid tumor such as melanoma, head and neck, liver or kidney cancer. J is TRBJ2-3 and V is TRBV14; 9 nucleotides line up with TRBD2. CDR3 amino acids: CASSQRTSGTDTQYF. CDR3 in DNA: TGTGCCAGCAGCCAAAGGACTAGCGGCACAGATACGCAGTATTTT.